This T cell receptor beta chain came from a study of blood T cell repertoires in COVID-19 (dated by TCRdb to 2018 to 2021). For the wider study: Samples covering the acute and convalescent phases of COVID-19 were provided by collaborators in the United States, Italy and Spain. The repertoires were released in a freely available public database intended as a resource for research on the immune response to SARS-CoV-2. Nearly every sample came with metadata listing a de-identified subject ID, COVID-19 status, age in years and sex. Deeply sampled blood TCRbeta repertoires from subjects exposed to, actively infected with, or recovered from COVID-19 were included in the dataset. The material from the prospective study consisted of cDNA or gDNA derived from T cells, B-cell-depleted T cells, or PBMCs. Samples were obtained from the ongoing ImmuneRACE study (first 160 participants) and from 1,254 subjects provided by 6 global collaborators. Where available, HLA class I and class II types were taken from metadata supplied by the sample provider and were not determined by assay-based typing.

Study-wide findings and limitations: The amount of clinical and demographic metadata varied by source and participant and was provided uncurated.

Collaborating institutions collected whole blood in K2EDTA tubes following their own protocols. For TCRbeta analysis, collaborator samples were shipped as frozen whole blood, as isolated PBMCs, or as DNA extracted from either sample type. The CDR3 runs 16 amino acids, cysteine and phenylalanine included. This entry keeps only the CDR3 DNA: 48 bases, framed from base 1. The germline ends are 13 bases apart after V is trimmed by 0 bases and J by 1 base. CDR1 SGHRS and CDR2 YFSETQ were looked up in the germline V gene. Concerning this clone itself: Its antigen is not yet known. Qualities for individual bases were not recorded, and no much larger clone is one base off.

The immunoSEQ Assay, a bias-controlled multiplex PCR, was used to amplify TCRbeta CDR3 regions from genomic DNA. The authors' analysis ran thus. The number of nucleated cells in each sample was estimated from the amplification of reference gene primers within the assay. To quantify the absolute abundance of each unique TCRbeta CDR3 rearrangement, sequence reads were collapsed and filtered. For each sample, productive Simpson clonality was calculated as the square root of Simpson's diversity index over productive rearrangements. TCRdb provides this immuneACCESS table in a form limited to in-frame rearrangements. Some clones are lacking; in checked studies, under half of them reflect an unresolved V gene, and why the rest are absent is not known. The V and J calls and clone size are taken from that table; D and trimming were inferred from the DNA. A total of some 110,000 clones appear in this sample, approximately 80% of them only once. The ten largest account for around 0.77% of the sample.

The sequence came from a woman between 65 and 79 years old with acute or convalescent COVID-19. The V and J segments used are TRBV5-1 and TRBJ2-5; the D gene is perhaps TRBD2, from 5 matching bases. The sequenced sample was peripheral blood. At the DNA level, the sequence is TGCGCCAGCAGCTTGGACCCCCGGGGATCCCAAGAGACCCAGTACTTC. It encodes CASSLDPRGSQETQYF.